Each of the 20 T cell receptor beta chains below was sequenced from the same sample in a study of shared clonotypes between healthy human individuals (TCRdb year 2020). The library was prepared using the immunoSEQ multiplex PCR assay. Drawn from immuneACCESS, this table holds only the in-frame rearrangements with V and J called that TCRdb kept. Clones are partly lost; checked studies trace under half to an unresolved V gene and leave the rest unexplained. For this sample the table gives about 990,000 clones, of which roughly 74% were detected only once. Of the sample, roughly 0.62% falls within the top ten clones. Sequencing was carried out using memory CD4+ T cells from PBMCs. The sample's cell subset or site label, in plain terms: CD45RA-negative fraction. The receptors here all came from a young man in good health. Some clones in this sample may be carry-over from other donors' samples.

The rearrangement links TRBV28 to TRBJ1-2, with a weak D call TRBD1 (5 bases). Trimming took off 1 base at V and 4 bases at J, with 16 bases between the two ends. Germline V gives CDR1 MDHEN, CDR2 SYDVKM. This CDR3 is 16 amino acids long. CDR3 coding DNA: TGTGCCAGCAGTTTATTCCGGGGGGAGGGGAGCTATGGCTACACCTTC. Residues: CASSLFRGEGSYGYTF.

The CDR3 nucleotides read TGTGCCAGCAAAGCCGACGGGAATTCACCCCTCCACTTT. Translation: CASKADGNSPLHF. The gene calls are TRBV2 and TRBJ1-6, with D uncertain. Germline V gene lookup returns CDR1 SNHLY and CDR2 FYNNEI. V gave up 7 bases and J gave up 7 bases, with 11 bases separating them. The CDR3 spans 13 residues. Based on the CDR3 plus reference TRBV2 and TRBJ1-6, the full variable domain is EPEVTQTPSHQVTQMGQEVILRCVPISNHLYFYWYRQILGQKVEFLVSFYNNEISEKSEIFDDQFSVERPDGSNFTLKIRSTKLEDSAMYFCASKADGNSPLHFGNGTRLTVT.

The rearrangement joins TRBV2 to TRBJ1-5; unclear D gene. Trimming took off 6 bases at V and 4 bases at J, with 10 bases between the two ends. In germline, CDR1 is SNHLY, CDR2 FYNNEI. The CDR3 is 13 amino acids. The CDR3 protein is CASSSGVNQPQHF. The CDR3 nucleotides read TGTGCCAGCAGCTCTGGGGTTAATCAGCCCCAGCATTTT.

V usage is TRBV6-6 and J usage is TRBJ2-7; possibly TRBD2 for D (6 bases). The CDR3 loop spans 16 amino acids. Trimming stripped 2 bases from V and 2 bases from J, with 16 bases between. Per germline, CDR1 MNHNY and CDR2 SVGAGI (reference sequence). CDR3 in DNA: TGTGCCAGCAGTTACGGGGGAGGAGGGGATGCCTACGAGCAGTACTTC. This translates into CASSYGGGGDAYEQYF.

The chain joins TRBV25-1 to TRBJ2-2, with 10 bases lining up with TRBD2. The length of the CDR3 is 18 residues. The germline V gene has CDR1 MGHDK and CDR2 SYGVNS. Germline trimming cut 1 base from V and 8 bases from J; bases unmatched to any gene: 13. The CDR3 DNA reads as TGTGCCAGCAGTGAATGGGGCCATTTGAGCGGGAGGGCTGGGGAGCTGTTTTTT. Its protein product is CASSEWGHLSGRAGELFF. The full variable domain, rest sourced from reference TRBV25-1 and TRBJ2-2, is EADIYQTPRYLVIGTGKKITLECSQTMGHDKMYWYQQDPGMELHLIHYSYGVNSTEKGDLSSESTVSRIRTEHFPLTLESARPSHTSQYLCASSEWGHLSGRAGELFFGEGSRLTVL.

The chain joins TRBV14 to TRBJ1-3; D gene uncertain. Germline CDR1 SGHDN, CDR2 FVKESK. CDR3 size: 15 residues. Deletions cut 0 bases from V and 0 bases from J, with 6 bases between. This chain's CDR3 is CASSQDVISGNTIYF. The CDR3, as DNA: TGTGCCAGCAGCCAAGATGTTATCTCTGGAAACACCATATATTTT.

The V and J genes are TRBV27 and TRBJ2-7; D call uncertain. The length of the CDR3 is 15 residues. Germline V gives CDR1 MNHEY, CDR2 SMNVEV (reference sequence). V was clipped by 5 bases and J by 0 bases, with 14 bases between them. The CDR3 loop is CASSLVPPSSYEQYF. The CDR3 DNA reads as TGTGCCAGCAGTCTCGTACCCCCAAGCTCCTACGAGCAGTACTTC.

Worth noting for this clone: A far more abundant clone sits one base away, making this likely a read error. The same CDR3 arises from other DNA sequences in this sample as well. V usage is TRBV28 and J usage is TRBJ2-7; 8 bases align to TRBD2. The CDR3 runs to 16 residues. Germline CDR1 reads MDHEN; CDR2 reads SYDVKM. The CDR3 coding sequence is TGTGCCAGTAGTTTAGTGGGACTAGGCCGCTCCTACGAGCAGTACTTC. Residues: CASSLVGLGRSYEQYF.

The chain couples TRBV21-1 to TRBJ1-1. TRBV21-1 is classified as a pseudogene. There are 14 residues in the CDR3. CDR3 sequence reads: CASSKQQEDTEAFF. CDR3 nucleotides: TGTGCCAGCAGCAAACAGCAGGAGGATACTGAAGCTTTCTTT.

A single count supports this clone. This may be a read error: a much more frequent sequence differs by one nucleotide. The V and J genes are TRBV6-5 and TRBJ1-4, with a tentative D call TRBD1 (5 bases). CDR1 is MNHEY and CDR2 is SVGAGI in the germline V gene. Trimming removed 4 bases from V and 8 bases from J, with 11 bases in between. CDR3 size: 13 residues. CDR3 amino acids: CASSWQGHEKLFF. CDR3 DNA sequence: TGTGCCAGCAGTTGGCAGGGCCACGAAAAACTGTTTTTT.

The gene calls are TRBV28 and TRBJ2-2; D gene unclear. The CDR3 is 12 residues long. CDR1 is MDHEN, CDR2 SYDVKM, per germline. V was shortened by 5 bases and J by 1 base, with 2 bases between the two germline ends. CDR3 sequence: CASSQNTGELFF. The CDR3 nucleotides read TGTGCCAGCAGTCAGAACACCGGGGAGCTGTTTTTT. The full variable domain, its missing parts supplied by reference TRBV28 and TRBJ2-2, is DVKVTQSSRYLVKRTGEKVFLECVQDMDHENMFWYRQDPGLGLRLIYFSYDVKMKEKGDIPEGYSVSREKKERFSLILESASTNQTSMYLCASSQNTGELFFGEGSRLTVL.

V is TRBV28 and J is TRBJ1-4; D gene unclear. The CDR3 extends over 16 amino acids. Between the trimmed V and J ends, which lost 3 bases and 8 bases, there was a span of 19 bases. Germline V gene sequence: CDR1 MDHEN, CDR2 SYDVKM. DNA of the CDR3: TGTGCCAGCAGTTTGCCGAGCCTAGGCGGGCGCGAAAAACTGTTTTTT. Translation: CASSLPSLGGREKLFF. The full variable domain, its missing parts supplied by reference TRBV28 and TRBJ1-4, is DVKVTQSSRYLVKRTGEKVFLECVQDMDHENMFWYRQDPGLGLRLIYFSYDVKMKEKGDIPEGYSVSREKKERFSLILESASTNQTSMYLCASSLPSLGGREKLFFGSGTQLSVL.

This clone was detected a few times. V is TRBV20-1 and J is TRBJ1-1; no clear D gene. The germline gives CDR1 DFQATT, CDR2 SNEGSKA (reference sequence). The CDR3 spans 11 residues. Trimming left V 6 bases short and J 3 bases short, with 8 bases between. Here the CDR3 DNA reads TGCAGTGCCTCGCCGGACACTGAAGCTTTCTTT. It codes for CSASPDTEAFF.

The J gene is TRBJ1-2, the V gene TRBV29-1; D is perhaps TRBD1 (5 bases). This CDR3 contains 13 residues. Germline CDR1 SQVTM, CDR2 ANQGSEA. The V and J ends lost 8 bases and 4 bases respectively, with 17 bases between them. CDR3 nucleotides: TGCAGCTCCATTCGGGGGGAGGGCTATGGCTACACCTTC. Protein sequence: CSSIRGEGYGYTF.

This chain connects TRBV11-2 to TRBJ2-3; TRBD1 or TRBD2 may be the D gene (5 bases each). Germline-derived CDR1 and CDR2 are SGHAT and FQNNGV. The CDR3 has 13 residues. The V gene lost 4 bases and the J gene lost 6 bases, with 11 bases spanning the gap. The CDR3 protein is CASSSGLMDTQYF. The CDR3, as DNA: TGTGCCAGCAGCTCGGGGCTGATGGATACGCAGTATTTT.

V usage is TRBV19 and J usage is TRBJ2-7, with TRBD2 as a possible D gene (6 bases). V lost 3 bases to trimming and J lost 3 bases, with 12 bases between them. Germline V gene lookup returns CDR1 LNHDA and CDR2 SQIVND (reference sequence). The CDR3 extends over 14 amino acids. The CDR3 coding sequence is TGTGCCAGTAGTATCCGGGACGGGGGCTACGAGCAGTACTTC. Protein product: CASSIRDGGYEQYF.

The CDR3 DNA reads TGTGCCAGCTCACCCTCCTCGCCCTCAAGCAATCAGCCCCAGCATTTT. This codes for CASSPSSPSSNQPQHF. This chain links TRBV18 with TRBJ1-5; no definite D call. Germline CDR1 is KGHSH and CDR2 is LQKENI. This CDR3 region has 16 residues. V was clipped by 3 bases and J by 1 base, with 13 bases between them. The whole variable domain, remainder taken from reference TRBV18 and TRBJ1-5, is NAGVMQNPRHLVRRRGQEARLRCSPMKGHSHVYWYRQLPEEGLKFMVYLQKENIIDESGMPKERFSAEFPKEGPSILRIQQVVRGDSAAYFCASSPSSPSSNQPQHFGDGTRLSIL.

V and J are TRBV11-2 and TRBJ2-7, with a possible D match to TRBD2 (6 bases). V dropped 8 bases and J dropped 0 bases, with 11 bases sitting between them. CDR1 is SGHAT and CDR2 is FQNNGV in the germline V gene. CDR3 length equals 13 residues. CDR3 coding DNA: TGTGCCAGCGATGGGGGGAGCTCCTACGAGCAGTACTTC. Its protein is CASDGGSSYEQYF. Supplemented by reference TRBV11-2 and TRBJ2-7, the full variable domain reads EAGVAQSPRYKIIEKRQSVAFWCNPISGHATLYWYQQILGQGPKLLIQFQNNGVVDDSQLPKDRFSAERLKGVDSTLKIQPAKLEDSAVYLCASDGGSSYEQYFGPGTRLTVT.

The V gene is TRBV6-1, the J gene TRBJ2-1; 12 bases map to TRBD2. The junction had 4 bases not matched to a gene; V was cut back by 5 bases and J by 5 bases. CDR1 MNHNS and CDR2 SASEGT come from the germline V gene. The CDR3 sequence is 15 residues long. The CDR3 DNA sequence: TGTGCCAGCAGTCCGGGACTAGCGGGTAACAATGAGCAGTTCTTC. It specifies CASSPGLAGNNEQFF.

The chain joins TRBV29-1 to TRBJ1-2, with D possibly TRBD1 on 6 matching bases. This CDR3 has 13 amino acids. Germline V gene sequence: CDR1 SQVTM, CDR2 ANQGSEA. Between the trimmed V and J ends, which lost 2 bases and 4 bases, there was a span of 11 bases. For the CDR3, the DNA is TGCAGCGTTGAACTGTCCAGGGGCTATGGCTACACCTTC. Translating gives CSVELSRGYGYTF.